The sequence of this T cell receptor (beta chain) was determined in a study of T cells in Graves' hyperthyroidism and ophthalmopathy (dated by TCRdb to between 2018 and 2021). A note on the overall study: Peripheral blood was collected at initial diagnosis, before any treatment. To identify TCR V-J signatures that set the groups apart, the researchers used a discovery cohort of about a hundred patients, made up of around 40 with Graves' ophthalmopathy and about 59 with stable Graves' hyperthyroidism. Whether ophthalmopathy could be predicted prospectively was tested in an independent validation cohort made up of 18 to 20 hyperthyroidism patients plus 17 patients who later progressed to ophthalmopathy. The 90 to 100 discovery patients were randomly divided into training and test sets at a 7:3 ratio. The study also compared thyroid tissue and blood T-cell repertoires from a handful of Graves' hyperthyroidism patients. Following sampling, methimazole starting at 30 mg daily was given to hyperthyroidism patients, and high-dose intravenous methylprednisolone was given to ophthalmopathy patients. TCR Vbeta CDR3 sequencing of 140 or so peripheral blood samples (43 ophthalmopathy, over 70 hyperthyroidism and around 17 progressor patients) is reported in the paper.

Graves' hyperthyroidism was defined as stable when no progression to ophthalmopathy occurred over 18 months of follow-up. Hyperthyroidism patients were newly diagnosed, with disease duration under 2 months, and aged 18 to 65 years. Any patient with an uncontrolled infection, another autoimmune disease, pregnancy or lactation was excluded. Diagnoses were established on the basis of clinical symptoms, serum thyroxine and TRAb, thyroid ultrasound, and orbital computed tomography. PBMCs were separated from under 11 ml of fresh peripheral blood using Ficoll-Paque density gradient centrifugation. Total RNA was extracted using Trizol reagent, and RNA quality was assessed on an Agilent 2100 Bioanalyzer. TCR beta CDR3 regions were amplified from RNA transcripts. The TCR CDR3 was subjected to a first round of RT-PCR using the HTBI primer set and the Qiagen OneStep RT-PCR kit. A second multiplex PCR round built the libraries, followed by size selection and purification. Sequencing of the libraries was done on an Illumina HiSeq2000 using paired-end 100 bp reads. As for the original processing: Raw data were processed with SOAPnuke, discarding reads with adapters, uncalled bases, mean Phred below 15, or no exact constant-primer or identifier match. High-quality paired reads were merged using COPE v1.2.5, and each unique nucleotide sequence was defined as a clonotype. Clonotypes were aligned to IMGT TRBV, TRBD and TRBJ reference segments using MiTCR v1.1. The analysis included only V-J combinations with a frequency above 0.0001, which together covered about 99% of the repertoires. A TCS score was defined as the ratio of F50 (clonal expansion) to E x V (chaos), with BLOSUM62-based TCRdist applied between CDR3 peptides within each V-J. Welch's t-statistics and random forest reduced fewer than 600 V-J features to fewer than 15, which were used in a naive Bayes classifier (R e1071). TCRdb applied fastp at Q25 and MiXCR to the public reads, then kept only in-frame beta chains. CDR3 protein sequences are deduplicated, and each keeps its most common genes and DNA. These V and J calls rely on TCRdb rather than the paper's analysis. For this sample there are approximately 400,000 distinct CDR3 sequences; about 25% appear just once. In total, the top ten clones hold less than 85% of the sample.

There are 14 amino acids in the CDR3, from cysteine to phenylalanine inclusive. Here the CDR3 DNA is all that survives: 42 bases in frame from base 1. Germline trimming: 3 bases from V, 5 bases from J; junction bases outside gene matches: 7. From the germline V gene (reference sequence), CDR1 is MNHEY and CDR2 is SMNVEV. Overall study results and their limits: During validation, the model predicted progression to ophthalmopathy a median of approximately 6 months ahead of onset, with more than 55% sensitivity and 72.22% specificity. No statistical method was used to set the sample size in advance, and investigators knew the group allocation. Most expanded thyroid clonotypes (frequency above 0.001) were also detected in blood, a finding suggesting that blood repertoires may reflect thyroid immune responses. In cross-validation, a model built on a 13 V-J signature told ophthalmopathy apart from stable hyperthyroidism with 87.88% sensitivity and about 81% specificity, and in testing the same model reached 80%/75%.

This clonotype was detected ten times or more. What antigen it recognizes has not been identified. Base qualities are not provided; no much larger clone lies one nucleotide away. The V and J genes are TRBV27 and TRBJ2-7; the junction holds 7 bases that match TRBD1. The receptor was derived from a man aged 50 to 59 with Graves' hyperthyroidism. Input material: blood. The DNA sequence follows: TGTGCCAGCAGTTTCATAGGGGGCAGGCACGAGCAGTACTTC. Its translation reads: CASSFIGGRHEQYF.